This is a list of T cell receptor beta chains from one sample in a study of shared clonotypes between healthy human individuals. Assay: immunoSEQ multiplex PCR; the TCRdb copy retains only in-frame clones and omits some. Of under 1,900,000 clones listed, 97% to 99% were seen once; the top ten hold roughly 0.36%. Source material: naive CD4+ T cells sorted from blood. Every receptor here comes from a man between 25 and 39 years old in good health. Both conserved end residues are part of each CDR3. The D gene is left open where the match is weak. The size of a clone is reported for some rows only, either as once, few or many, or as a class for expanded clones.

j_call clone_size d_call v_call cdr3_nt cdr3_aa
TRBJ1-5 once TRBD1 TRBV28 TGTGCCAGCAGTTTTTTGGACAGGGGTTTCCAGCCCCAGCATTTT CASSFLDRGFQPQHF
TRBJ2-3 once NA TRBV7-6 TGTGCCAGCAGCTTAGGGTCTGGCGGCCTAACAGATACGCAGTATTTT CASSLGSGGLTDTQYF
TRBJ2-7 NA TRBD2 TRBV28 TGTGCCAGCCGTCCGGGACTAGCGTACTACGAGCAGTACTTC CASRPGLAYYEQYF
TRBJ1-5 NA NA TRBV19 TGTGCCAGTACCAGGACACAGAGCAATCAGCCCCAGCATTTT CASTRTQSNQPQHF
TRBJ1-4 NA NA TRBV6-1 TGTGCCAGCAGTGTTCAATTGGGCGGTGAAAAACTGTTTTTT CASSVQLGGEKLFF
TRBJ2-3 NA NA TRBV18 TGTGCCAGCTCACATTACACAGATACGCAGTATTTT CASSHYTDTQYF
TRBJ2-7 NA NA TRBV5-4 TGTGCCAGCAGCTCTGGACCGGGCGGAGAAGTCATCTACGAGCAGTACTTC CASSSGPGGEVIYEQYF
TRBJ2-7 NA NA TRBV5-4 TGTGCCACCGGAAACGGGGCCGGTTCCTACGAGCAGTACTTC CATGNGAGSYEQYF
TRBJ1-1 NA NA TRBV5-4 TGTGCCAGCAGCCGTTCCGACTGGAACACTGAAGCTTTCTTT CASSRSDWNTEAFF
TRBJ2-3 NA NA TRBV5-1 TGCGCCAGCAGCTTGAAGTCTTCTAGCGGCACAGATACGCAGTATTTT CASSLKSSSGTDTQYF
TRBJ2-7 NA TRBD2 TRBV19 TGTGCCAGTAGTATAAGTGGGAGGGACGAGCAGTACTTC CASSISGRDEQYF
TRBJ2-2 NA NA TRBV5-1 TGCGCCAGCAGCTTGGCCGGGACTGCCGGGGAGCTGTTTTTT CASSLAGTAGELFF
TRBJ2-5 NA NA TRBV28 TGTGCCAGCTTCTTTCAAGAGACCCAGTACTTC CASFFQETQYF
TRBJ1-1 once TRBD1 TRBV5-1 TGCGCCAGCACCGATGGACAGGTAAACACTGAAGCTTTCTTT CASTDGQVNTEAFF
TRBJ1-5 NA TRBD1 TRBV2 TGTGCCAGCAGGCGGGACAGCCAAGTACCCCATCAGCCCCAGCATTTT CASRRDSQVPHQPQHF
TRBJ2-1 once NA TRBV7-2 TGTGCCAGCAGCTTAGCGGGCGGGATGTACAATGAGCAGTTCTTC CASSLAGGMYNEQFF
TRBJ2-1 NA NA TRBV19 TGTGCCAGCCGACTTTTGGCAGCTGGCCATGAGCAGTTCTTC CASRLLAAGHEQFF
TRBJ1-1 NA NA TRBV5-5 TGTGCCAGCAGCTTGGACCGGGGCACTGAAGCTTTCTTT CASSLDRGTEAFF